This T cell receptor beta chain was recorded in a study of shared clonotypes between healthy human individuals. Study-level background: Researchers assigned three CD4 naive, three CD4 memory, two CD8 naive and one CD8 memory plate to each donor. General observations from the study: Non-shared clonotypes had lower generation probabilities than those shared by all four donors. In having few donors, the study represented limited genetic and exposure-history diversity.

Remarks on this clone: Its antigen remains unknown. The identical CDR3 is also encoded by other nucleotide sequences in the sample.

Profiled with immunoSEQ multiplex PCR; TCRdb holds only in-frame clones, not every one. The profile shows about 2.1 million clones, about 94% of them singletons. Germline assignment: CDR1 MNHEY and CDR2 SMNVEV (reference sequence). The CDR3 spans 14 residues. V was clipped by 3 bases and J by 4 bases, with 12 bases between them. Selected positively for CCR7 and CD45RO-negative, naive CD8 cells excluded terminally differentiated effector memory CD45RA+ cells. The source of this sequence is a man between 18 and 35 years old in good health. Some clones in this sample may be carry-over from other donors' samples. The chain couples TRBV27 to TRBJ1-1, with D possibly matching TRBD1 (5 bases). What was sequenced was naive CD8+ T cells from PBMCs. CDR3 nucleotides: TGTGCCAGCAGTTTGGGGCAGGGTCGCACTGAAGCTTTCTTT. This sequence encodes CASSLGQGRTEAFF.